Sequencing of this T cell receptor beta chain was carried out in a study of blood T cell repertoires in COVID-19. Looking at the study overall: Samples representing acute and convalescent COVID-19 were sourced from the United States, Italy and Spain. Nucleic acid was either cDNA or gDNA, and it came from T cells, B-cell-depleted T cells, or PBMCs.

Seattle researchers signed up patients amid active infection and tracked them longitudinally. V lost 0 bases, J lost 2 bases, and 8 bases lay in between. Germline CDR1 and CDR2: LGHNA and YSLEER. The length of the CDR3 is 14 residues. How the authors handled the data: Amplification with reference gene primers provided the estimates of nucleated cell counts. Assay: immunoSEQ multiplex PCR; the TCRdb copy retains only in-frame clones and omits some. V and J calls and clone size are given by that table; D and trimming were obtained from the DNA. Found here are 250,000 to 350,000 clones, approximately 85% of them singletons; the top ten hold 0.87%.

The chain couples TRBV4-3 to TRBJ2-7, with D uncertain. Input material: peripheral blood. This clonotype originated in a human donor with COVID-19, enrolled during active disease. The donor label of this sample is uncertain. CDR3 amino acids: CASSQDLAAYEQYF. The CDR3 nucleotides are TGCGCCAGCAGCCAAGATCTGGCCGCCTACGAGCAGTACTTC.